The 8 T cell receptor beta chains in this list originate from one sample, sequenced in a study of blood T cell repertoires in COVID-19. Profiling relied on immunoSEQ multiplex PCR, and the TCRdb table lists in-frame clones only, not all of them. The table has about 67,000 clones, about four fifths seen once. Sequences were obtained from peripheral blood. These TCRs come from a woman aged 55-70 years with acute or convalescent COVID-19.

The CDR3 DNA sequence: TGTGCCAGCAGCCAAGAGCCCATAGCGGGGGTGGGCGGGGAGCTGTTTTTT. Its protein product is CASSQEPIAGVGGELFF. The V call is TRBV4-2, the J call TRBJ2-2; 9 positions agree with TRBD2. The germline V gene encodes CDR1 LGHNA and CDR2 YNFKEQ. The CDR3 loop spans 17 amino acids. Trimming cost V 0 bases and J 7 bases; bases outside gene matches: 9.

This clone was seen a few times. V is TRBV12-5 and J is TRBJ1-1; the D is unclear. Germline V gene lookup returns CDR1 LGHNT and CDR2 FRNRAP. The germline V and J ends were trimmed by 2 bases and 0 bases, with 4 bases remaining between them. This CDR3 has 13 amino acids. CDR3 in amino acids: CASGLTVNTEAFF. The CDR3 region has the DNA TGTGCTAGTGGTTTGACGGTGAACACTGAAGCTTTCTTT.

The chain is built from TRBV9 and TRBJ2-1, with 12 bases matching TRBD2. J lost 8 bases, V lost 3 bases, and 3 bases had no gene match. CDR3 length equals 14 residues. The germline V gene has CDR1 SGDLS and CDR2 YYNGEE. In DNA, the CDR3 is TGTGCCAGCAGCGCTAGCGGGGGGGCCGATGAGCAGTTCTTC. Its protein is CASSASGGADEQFF.

The rearrangement joins TRBV15 to TRBJ1-5; D call uncertain. CDR1 and CDR2 (germline): LNHNV, YYDKDF (reference sequence). Trimming took 0 bases from V and 4 from J, leaving 7 bases between them. The CDR3 is 14 residues long. This chain's CDR3 is CATSREIGNQPQHF. CDR3 DNA sequence: TGTGCCACCAGCAGAGAAATCGGTAATCAGCCCCAGCATTTT. Using reference TRBV15 and TRBJ1-5 for the parts outside the CDR3, the full variable domain is DAMVIQNPRYQVTQFGKPVTLSCSQTLNHNVMYWYQQKSSQAPKLLFHYYDKDFNNEADTPDNFQSRRPNTSFCFLDIRSPGLGDTAMYLCATSREIGNQPQHFGDGTRLSIL.

The chain couples TRBV5-1 to TRBJ1-4; tentatively, D is TRBD1 (6 bases). The CDR3 is 14 residues long. V was clipped by 6 bases and J by 1 base, with 10 bases between them. Per germline, CDR1 SGHRS and CDR2 YFSETQ. The CDR3 here is CASNPGVTNEKLFF. The CDR3 DNA follows: TGCGCCAGCAACCCAGGGGTAACTAATGAAAAACTGTTTTTT.

This chain uses TRBV13 with TRBJ2-3; D may be TRBD2 (6 bases). The CDR3 sequence is 20 residues long. V lost 5 bases, J lost 7 bases, and 34 bases lay in between. Germline assignment: CDR1 PRHDT and CDR2 FYEKMQ (reference sequence). The CDR3 here is CASSPTLSAGEVVDYYTQYF. The CDR3 bases are TGTGCCAGCAGCCCAACGCTCTCAGCGGGCGAGGTTGTGGATTACTATACGCAGTATTTT.

The chain links TRBV3-1 (or the pseudogene TRBV3-2) to TRBJ1-6; TRBD1 matches at 10 bases. Germline assignment: CDR1 LGHDT and CDR2 YNNKEL (reference sequence). There are 15 residues in the CDR3. The V and J ends lost 4 bases and 10 bases, in that order; junction bases with no gene match: 7. The CDR3 spells CASSLGTGAWSPLHF. In DNA form, the CDR3 reads TGTGCCAGCAGCCTCGGGACAGGGGCTTGGTCACCCCTCCACTTT.

This chain connects TRBV5-8 to TRBJ1-2; 7 bases are a match to TRBD1. J gave up 4 bases and V 4 bases, and 4 bases lay outside the gene matches. The CDR3 spans 13 residues. Germline lookup yields CDR1 SGHTS and CDR2 YDEGEE. The CDR3 nucleotides are TGTGCCAGCAGCCTGACAGGGATCTATGGCTACACCTTC. Residues: CASSLTGIYGYTF.